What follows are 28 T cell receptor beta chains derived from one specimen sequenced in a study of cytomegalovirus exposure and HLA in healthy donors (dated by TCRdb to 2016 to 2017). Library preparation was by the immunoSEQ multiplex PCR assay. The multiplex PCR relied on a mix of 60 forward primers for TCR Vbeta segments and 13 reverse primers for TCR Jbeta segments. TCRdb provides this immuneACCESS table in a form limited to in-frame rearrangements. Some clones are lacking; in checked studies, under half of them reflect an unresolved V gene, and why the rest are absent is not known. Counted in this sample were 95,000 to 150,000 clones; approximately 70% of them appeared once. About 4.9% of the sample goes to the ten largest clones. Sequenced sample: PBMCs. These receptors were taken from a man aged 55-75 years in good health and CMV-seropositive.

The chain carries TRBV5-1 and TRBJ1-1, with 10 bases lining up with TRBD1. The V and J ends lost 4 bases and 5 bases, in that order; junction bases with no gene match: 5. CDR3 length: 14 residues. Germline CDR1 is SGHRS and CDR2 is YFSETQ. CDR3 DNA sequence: TGCGCCAGCAGCCCAGACAGGGGGCTTACTGAAGCTTTCTTT. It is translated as CASSPDRGLTEAFF.

The CDR3 nucleotides read TGTGCCAGCAGTTTAAGACAGGGTCACAGCGAGCAGTACTTC. Translating it yields CASSLRQGHSEQYF. The rearrangement uses TRBV27 and TRBJ2-7; 7 bases match TRBD1. Germline V gene data show CDR1 as MNHEY and CDR2 as SMNVEV (reference sequence). The V gene end was trimmed by 2 bases and the J gene end by 6 bases; junction bases not matched to a gene: 7. The CDR3 runs 14 residues.

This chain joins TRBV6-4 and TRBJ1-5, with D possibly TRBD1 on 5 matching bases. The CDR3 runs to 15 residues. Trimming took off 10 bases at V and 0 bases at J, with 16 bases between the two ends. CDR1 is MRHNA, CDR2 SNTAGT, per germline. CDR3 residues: CATSRRGNSNQPQHF. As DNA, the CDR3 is TGTGCCACCTCCCGGCGGGGGAATAGCAATCAGCCCCAGCATTTT.

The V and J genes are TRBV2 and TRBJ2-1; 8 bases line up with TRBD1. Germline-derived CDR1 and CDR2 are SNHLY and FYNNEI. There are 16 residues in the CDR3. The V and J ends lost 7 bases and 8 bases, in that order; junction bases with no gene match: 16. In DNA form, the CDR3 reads TGTGCCAGCATCCTCGACAGGGGTCCCGTTGGCTATGAGCAGTTCTTC. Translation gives CASILDRGPVGYEQFF. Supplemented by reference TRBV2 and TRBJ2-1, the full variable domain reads EPEVTQTPSHQVTQMGQEVILRCVPISNHLYFYWYRQILGQKVEFLVSFYNNEISEKSEIFDDQFSVERPDGSNFTLKIRSTKLEDSAMYFCASILDRGPVGYEQFFGPGTRLTVL.

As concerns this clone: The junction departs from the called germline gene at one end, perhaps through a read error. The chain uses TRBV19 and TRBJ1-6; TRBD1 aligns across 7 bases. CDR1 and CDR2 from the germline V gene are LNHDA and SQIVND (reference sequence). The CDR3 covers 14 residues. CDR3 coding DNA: TGTGCCAGTAGTATAGTAACAGGGGCTTCACCCCCCCACTTT. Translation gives CASSIVTGASPPHF.

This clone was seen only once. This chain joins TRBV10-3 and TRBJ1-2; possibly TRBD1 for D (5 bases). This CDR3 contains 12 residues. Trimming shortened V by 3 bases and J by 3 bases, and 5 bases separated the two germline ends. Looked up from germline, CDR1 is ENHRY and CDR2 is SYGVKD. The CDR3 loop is CAISEQDYGYTF. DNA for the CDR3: TGTGCCATCAGTGAACAGGACTATGGCTACACCTTC.

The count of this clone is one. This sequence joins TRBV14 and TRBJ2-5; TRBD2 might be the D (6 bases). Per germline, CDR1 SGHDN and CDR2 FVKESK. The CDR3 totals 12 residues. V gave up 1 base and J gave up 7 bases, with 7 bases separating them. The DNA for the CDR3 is TGTGCCAGCAGCCAAGCGGGGGTGACCCAGTACTTC. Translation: CASSQAGVTQYF.

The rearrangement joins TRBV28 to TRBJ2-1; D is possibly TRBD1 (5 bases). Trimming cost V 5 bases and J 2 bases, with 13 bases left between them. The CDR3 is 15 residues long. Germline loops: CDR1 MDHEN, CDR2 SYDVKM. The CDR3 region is CASSSVQGPYNEQFF. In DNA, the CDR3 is TGTGCCAGCAGTAGCGTTCAGGGCCCCTACAATGAGCAGTTCTTC.

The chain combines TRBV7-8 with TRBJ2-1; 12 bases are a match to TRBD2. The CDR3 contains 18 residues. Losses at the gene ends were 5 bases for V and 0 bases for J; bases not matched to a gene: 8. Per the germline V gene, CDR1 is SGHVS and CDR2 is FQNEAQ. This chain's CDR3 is CASSPLAGGLSSYNEQFF. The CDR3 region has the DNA TGTGCCAGCAGCCCACTAGCGGGGGGCTTGAGCTCCTACAATGAGCAGTTCTTC.

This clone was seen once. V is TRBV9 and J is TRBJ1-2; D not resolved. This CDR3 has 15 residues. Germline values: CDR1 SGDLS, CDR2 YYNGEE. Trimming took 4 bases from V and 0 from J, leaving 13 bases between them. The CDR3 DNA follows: TGTGCCAGCAGCCCCGGACTGATAGCTAACTATGGCTACACCTTC. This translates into CASSPGLIANYGYTF.

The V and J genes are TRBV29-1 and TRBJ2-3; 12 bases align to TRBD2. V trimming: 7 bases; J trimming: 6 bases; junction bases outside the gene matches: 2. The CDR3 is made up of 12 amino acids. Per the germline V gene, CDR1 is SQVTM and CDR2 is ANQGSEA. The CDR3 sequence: CSASGGVDTQYF. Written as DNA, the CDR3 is TGCAGCGCTAGCGGGGGGGTGGATACGCAGTATTTT.

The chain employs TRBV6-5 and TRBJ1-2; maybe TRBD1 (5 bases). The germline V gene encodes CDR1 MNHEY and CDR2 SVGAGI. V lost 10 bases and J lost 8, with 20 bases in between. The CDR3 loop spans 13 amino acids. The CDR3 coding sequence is TGTGCCACACTAGGCGGGGGAATAAAAGGCTACACCTTC. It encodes CATLGGGIKGYTF.

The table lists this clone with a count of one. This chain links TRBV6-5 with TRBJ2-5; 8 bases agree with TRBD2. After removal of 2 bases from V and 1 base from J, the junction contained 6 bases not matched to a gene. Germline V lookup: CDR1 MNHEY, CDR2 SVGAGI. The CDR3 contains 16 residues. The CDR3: CASSYMSSGLQETQYF. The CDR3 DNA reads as TGTGCCAGCAGTTACATGTCTAGCGGGCTCCAAGAGACCCAGTACTTC.

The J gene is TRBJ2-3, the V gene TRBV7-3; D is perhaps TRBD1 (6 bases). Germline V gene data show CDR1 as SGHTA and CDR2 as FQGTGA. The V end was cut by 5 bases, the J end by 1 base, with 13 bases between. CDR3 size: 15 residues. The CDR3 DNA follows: TGTGCCAGCAGCCCACAGGGTAGTGGCACAGATACGCAGTATTTT. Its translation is CASSPQGSGTDTQYF.

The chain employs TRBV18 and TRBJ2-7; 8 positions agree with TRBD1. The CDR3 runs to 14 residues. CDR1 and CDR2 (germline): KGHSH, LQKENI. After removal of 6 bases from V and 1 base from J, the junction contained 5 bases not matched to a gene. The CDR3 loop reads CASSPGQDSYEQYF. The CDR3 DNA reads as TGTGCCAGCTCCCCGGGACAGGATTCCTACGAGCAGTACTTC.

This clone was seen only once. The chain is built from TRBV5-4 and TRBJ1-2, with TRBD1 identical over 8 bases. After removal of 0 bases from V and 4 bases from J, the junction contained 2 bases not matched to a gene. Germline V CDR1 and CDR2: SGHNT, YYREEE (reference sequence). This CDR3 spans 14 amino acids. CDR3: CASSLDRGTYGYTF. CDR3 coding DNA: TGTGCCAGCAGCTTGGACAGGGGGACCTATGGCTACACCTTC.

The CDR3 bases are TGTGCCAGCAGCTTAGCTCTCGACGGGGAGGCAGATACGCAGTATTTT. Translated: CASSLALDGEADTQYF. This chain connects TRBV7-8 to TRBJ2-3; D perhaps matches TRBD2 (6 bases). The CDR3 runs 16 residues. CDR1 and CDR2 from the germline V gene are SGHVS and FQNEAQ. Trimming shortened V by 0 bases and J by 4 bases, and 14 bases separated the two germline ends.

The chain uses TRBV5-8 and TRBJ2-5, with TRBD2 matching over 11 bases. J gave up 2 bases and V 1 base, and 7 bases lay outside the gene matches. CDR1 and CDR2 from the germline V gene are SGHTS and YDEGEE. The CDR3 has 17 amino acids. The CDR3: CASSLWLAGGLQETQYF. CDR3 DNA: TGTGCCAGCAGCTTGTGGCTAGCGGGGGGCCTACAAGAGACCCAGTACTTC.

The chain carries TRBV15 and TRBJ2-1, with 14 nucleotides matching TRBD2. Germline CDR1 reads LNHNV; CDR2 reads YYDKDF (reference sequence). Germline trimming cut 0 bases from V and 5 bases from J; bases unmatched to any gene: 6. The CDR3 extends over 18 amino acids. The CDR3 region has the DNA TGTGCCACCAGCAGAGATCCCGTGACTAGCGGGGGGGACAATGAGCAGTTCTTC. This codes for CATSRDPVTSGGDNEQFF.

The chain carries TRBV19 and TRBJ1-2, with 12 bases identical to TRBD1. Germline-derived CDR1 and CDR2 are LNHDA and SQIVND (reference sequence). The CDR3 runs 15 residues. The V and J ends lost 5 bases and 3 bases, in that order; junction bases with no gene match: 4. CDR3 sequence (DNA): TGTGCCAGTAGTGGGGGACAGGGGGCCGACTATGGCTACACCTTC. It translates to CASSGGQGADYGYTF.

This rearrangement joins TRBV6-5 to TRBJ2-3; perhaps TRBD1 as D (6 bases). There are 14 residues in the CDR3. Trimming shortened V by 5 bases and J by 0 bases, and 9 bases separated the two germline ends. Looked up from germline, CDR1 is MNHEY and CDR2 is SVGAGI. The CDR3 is CASSRQGSTDTQYF. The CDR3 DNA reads TGTGCCAGCAGTAGGCAGGGGAGCACAGATACGCAGTATTTT.

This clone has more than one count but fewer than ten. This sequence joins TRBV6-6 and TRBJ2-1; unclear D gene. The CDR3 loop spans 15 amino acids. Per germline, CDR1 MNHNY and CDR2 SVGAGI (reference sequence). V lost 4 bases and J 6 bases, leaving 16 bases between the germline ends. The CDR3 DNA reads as TGTGCCAGCAGTTCCTCCCCTACGGTGCCCAATGAGCAGTTCTTC. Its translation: CASSSSPTVPNEQFF.

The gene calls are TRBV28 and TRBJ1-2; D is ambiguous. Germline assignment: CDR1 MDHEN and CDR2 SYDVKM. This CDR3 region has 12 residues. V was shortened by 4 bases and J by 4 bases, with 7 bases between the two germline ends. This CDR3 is CASSWALYGYTF. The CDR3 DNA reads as TGTGCCAGCAGTTGGGCTCTCTATGGCTACACCTTC.

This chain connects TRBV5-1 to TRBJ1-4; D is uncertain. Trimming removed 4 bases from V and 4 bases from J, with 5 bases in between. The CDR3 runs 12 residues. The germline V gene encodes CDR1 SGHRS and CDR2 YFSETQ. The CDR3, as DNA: TGCGCCAGCAGCCCTAATAATGAAAAACTGTTTTTT. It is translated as CASSPNNEKLFF.

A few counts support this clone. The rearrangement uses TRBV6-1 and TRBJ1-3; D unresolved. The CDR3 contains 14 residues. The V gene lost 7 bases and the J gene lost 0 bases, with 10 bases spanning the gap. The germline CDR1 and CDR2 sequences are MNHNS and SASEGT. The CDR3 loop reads CASTTISSGNTIYF. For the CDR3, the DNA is TGTGCCAGCACCACTATAAGCTCTGGAAACACCATATATTTT.

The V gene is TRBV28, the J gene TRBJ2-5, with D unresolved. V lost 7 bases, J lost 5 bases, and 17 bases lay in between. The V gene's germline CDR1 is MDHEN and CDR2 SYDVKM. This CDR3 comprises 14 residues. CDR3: CASTRDEVGETQYF. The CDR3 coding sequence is TGTGCCAGCACCAGAGACGAGGTTGGGGAGACCCAGTACTTC.

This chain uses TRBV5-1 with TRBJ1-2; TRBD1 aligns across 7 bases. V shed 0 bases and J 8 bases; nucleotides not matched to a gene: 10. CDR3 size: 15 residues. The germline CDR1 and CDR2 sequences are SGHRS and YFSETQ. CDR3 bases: TGCGCCAGCAGCTTGGGTTCAGGAGCAGGGGGAGGCTACACCTTC. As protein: CASSLGSGAGGGYTF. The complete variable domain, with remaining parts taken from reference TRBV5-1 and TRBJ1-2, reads KAGVTQTPRYLIKTRGQQVTLSCSPISGHRSVSWYQQTPGQGLQFLFEYFSETQRNKGNFPGRFSGRQFSNSRSEMNVSTLELGDSALYLCASSLGSGAGGGYTFGSGTRLTVV.

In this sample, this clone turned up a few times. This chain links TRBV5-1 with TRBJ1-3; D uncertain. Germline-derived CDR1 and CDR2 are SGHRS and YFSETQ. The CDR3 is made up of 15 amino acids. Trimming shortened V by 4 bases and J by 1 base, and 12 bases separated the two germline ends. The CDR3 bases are TGCGCCAGCAGCCCAGTGGCGGCTTCTGGAAACACCATATATTTT. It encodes CASSPVAASGNTIYF. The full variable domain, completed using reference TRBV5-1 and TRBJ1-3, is KAGVTQTPRYLIKTRGQQVTLSCSPISGHRSVSWYQQTPGQGLQFLFEYFSETQRNKGNFPGRFSGRQFSNSRSEMNVSTLELGDSALYLCASSPVAASGNTIYFGEGSWLTVV.